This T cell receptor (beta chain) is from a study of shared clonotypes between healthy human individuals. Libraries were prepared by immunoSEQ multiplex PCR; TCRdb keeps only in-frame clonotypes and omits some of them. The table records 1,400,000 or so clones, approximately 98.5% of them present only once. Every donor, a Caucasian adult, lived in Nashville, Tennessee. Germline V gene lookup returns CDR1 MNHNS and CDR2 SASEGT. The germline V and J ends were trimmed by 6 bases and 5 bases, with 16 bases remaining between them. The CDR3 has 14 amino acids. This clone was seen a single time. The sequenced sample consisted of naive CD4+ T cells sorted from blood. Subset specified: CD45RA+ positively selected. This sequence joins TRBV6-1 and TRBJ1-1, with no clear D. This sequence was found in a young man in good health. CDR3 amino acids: CASRVHEGWTEAFF. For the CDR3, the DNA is TGTGCCAGCAGGGTACATGAGGGATGGACTGAAGCTTTCTTT.